This record looks at one TCR beta chain sequence and its context. The read is 3 residues too short to cover the CDR3 end, so that end is filled in from the germline J gene. Average input was about 1,200 ng genomic DNA for immunoSEQ TCR beta CDR3 amplification. The assay was immunoSEQ multiplex PCR, and TCRdb's table has in-frame clones only and misses some. The listing records about 26,000 clones. Trimming pared 3 bases from V and 4 bases from J, leaving 9 bases between. Germline V lookup: CDR1 SEHNR, CDR2 FQNEAQ (reference sequence). This CDR3 comprises 14 residues. The data were taken from a study of T cells in women clearing cervical HPV infection. Study-wide context: HLA type could not be excluded as a confounder.

What was sequenced was blood buffy coat. This sequence joins TRBV7-9 and TRBJ1-4; no clear D. This sequence was found in a woman between 18 and 70 years old with a cervical HPV16 infection that either progressed to CIN3+ or cleared (not recorded which). This CDR3 reads CASSFYENNEKLFF. The CDR3 bases that were read are TGTGCCAGCAGCTTCTACGAAAATAATGAAAAA.